This TCR beta chain appears in the sequencing data of a study of blood T cell repertoires in COVID-19. This CDR3 is built from 16 residues. V shed 4 bases and J 5 bases; nucleotides not matched to a gene: 6. Germline CDR1 LNHDA, CDR2 SQIVND (reference sequence). Repertoires were generated with immunoSEQ multiplex PCR, while TCRdb's copy carries only in-frame clones and drops some. This table has 200,000 to 250,000 clones, 85% to 90% appearing once. Sequences were obtained from peripheral blood. J is TRBJ1-6 and V is TRBV19; 9 bases map to TRBD1. This sequence originates from a woman aged 45-65 years with COVID-19, enrolled during active disease. This CDR3 is CASSRTGGQNNSPLHF. CDR3 DNA: TGTGCCAGTAGTAGAACAGGGGGCCAGAATAATTCACCCCTCCACTTT.